The entry below describes one T cell receptor beta chain. The antigen remains unidentified. Trimming removed 0 bases from V and 5 bases from J, with 8 bases in between. The germline gives CDR1 SEHNR, CDR2 FQNEAQ (reference sequence). The CDR3 totals 13 residues. Terminally differentiated effector memory CD45RA+ cells were excluded from the naive CD8 cells, which were CD45RO-negative and positively selected for CCR7. The record originates from a study of shared clonotypes between healthy human individuals. Overall study results and limits: Naive subsets, compared against memory subsets, generally had larger estimated richness values.

Profiling relied on immunoSEQ multiplex PCR, and the TCRdb table lists in-frame clones only, not all of them. The table has about 2 million clones, around 96% seen once. The V gene is TRBV7-9, the J gene TRBJ2-7, with unresolved D. The sequencing sample was made of naive CD8+ T cells sorted from blood. This TCR was recovered from a man younger than 35 in good health. This chain's CDR3 is CASSLAARDEQYF. CDR3 nucleotide sequence: TGTGCCAGCAGCTTAGCGGCTAGGGACGAGCAGTACTTC.